These 30 T cell receptor beta chains originate from one sample sequenced in a study of CD8+ T cells in alopecia areata (dated by TCRdb to between 2018 and 2020). In the paper's terms, the time point label means: baseline before oral tofacitinib. Library generation was performed with the immunoSEQ multiplex PCR assay. To provide template for TCR sequencing, every sample had RNA extracted and reverse transcribed into cDNA. In TCRdb, the immuneACCESS table is reduced to in-frame sequences with V and J assigned. These tables do not hold every clone; where another copy was compared, an unresolved V gene accounts for under half, and the others remain unexplained. This sample lists roughly 250,000 clones; roughly two thirds were detected once. Clones ranked in the top ten supply more than 0.95% of the sample. The material sequenced was CD4+ T cells sorted from blood, taken at week 0. The source of these receptors is a human donor with alopecia areata.

The V call is TRBV14, the J call TRBJ1-6; D unclear. This CDR3 has 13 residues. CDR1 and CDR2 from the germline V gene are SGHDN and FVKESK. The V gene lost 1 base and the J gene lost 8 bases, with 6 bases spanning the gap. The CDR3 here is CASSQVAHSPLHF. In DNA, the CDR3 is TGTGCCAGCAGCCAAGTTGCGCATTCACCCCTCCACTTT.

The V gene is TRBV2, the J gene TRBJ2-7; maybe TRBD2 (5 bases). The CDR3 is made up of 14 amino acids. Trimming took off 4 bases at V and 2 bases at J, with 12 bases between the two ends. CDR1 is SNHLY and CDR2 is FYNNEI in the germline V gene. The CDR3: CASSGDRGTYEQYF. For the CDR3, the DNA is TGTGCCAGCAGTGGAGACCGGGGAACCTACGAGCAGTACTTC.

A few counts support this clone. The CDR3 nucleotides are TGTGCCAGCAGCCTAGGGGCTAGCGGGGGCCCCTACAATGAGCAGTTCTTC. This encodes CASSLGASGGPYNEQFF. V usage is TRBV5-4 and J usage is TRBJ2-1; 10 bases align to TRBD2. The CDR3 has 17 residues. The trim removed 4 bases at V and 2 bases at J, leaving 9 bases unmatched. CDR1 and CDR2 (germline): SGHNT, YYREEE (reference sequence).

V usage is TRBV2 and J usage is TRBJ2-5; D perhaps matches TRBD1 (6 bases). The CDR3 runs to 13 residues. CDR1 is SNHLY, CDR2 FYNNEI, per germline. V lost 8 bases and J 3 bases, leaving 13 bases between the germline ends. The CDR3 bases are TGTGCCAGCCGAATAGGACAGAAAGAGACCCAGTACTTC. Encoded protein: CASRIGQKETQYF.

The table lists this clone with a count of one. The V and J genes are TRBV5-6 and TRBJ1-1; unclear D gene. The germline CDR1 and CDR2 sequences are SGHDT and YYEEEE. V lost 1 base and J lost 0, with 19 bases in between. The CDR3 totals 18 residues. Here the CDR3 DNA reads TGTGCCAGCAGCTTGTTCAAGCTCTCATCAGCCTTGAACACTGAAGCTTTCTTT. This sequence encodes CASSLFKLSSALNTEAFF.

The chain employs TRBV9 and TRBJ2-1; D ambiguous. The CDR3 is made up of 16 amino acids. Germline CDR1 is SGDLS and CDR2 is YYNGEE. Deletions cut 4 bases from V and 3 bases from J, with 17 bases between. CDR3 DNA: TGTGCCAGCAGCAAATGGACCAGCGACTTCTACAATGAGCAGTTCTTC. Protein: CASSKWTSDFYNEQFF.

The chain couples TRBV11-2 to TRBJ2-7, with a tentative D call TRBD2 (5 bases). This CDR3 contains 14 residues. Germline values: CDR1 SGHAT, CDR2 FQNNGV. Trimming removed 5 bases from V and 1 base from J, with 12 bases in between. In DNA form, the CDR3 reads TGTGCCAGCAGCACACGACTACTTTCCTACGAGCAGTACTTC. It specifies CASSTRLLSYEQYF.

The chain has TRBV29-1 and TRBJ2-7; D is perhaps TRBD1 (6 bases). CDR3 size: 14 residues. V was cut by 4 bases and J by 2 bases, with 15 bases left in between. Germline V gene lookup returns CDR1 SQVTM and CDR2 ANQGSEA. The CDR3 DNA reads TGCAGCGTTGGAGCCCGCAGGGGCCCCTACGAGCAGTACTTC. Protein sequence: CSVGARRGPYEQYF.

In regard to this clone: The germline gene is not matched at one end of the junction; a read error may be the cause. This sequence joins TRBV7-7 and TRBJ2-1, with 7 nucleotides matching TRBD2. The CDR3 is 14 residues long. Looked up from germline, CDR1 is SSHAT and CDR2 is FNYEAQ (reference sequence). CDR3 bases: TGTGCTAGCAGCCCGGGGGGTGGGTACAATGAGCAGTTCTTC. This sequence encodes CASSPGGGYNEQFF. Looking up the rest from reference TRBV7-7 and TRBJ2-1 gives the full variable domain: GAGVSQSPRYKVTKRGQDVTLRCDPISSHATLYWYQQALGQGPEFLTYFNYEAQPDKSGLPSDRFSAERPEGSISTLTIQRTEQRDSAMYRCASSPGGGYNEQFFGPGTRLTVL.

Only a few counts were recorded for this clone. At the DNA level, this CDR3 is encoded by other sequences in the same sample as well. V is TRBV30 and J is TRBJ2-2; D call uncertain. CDR1 GTSNPN and CDR2 SVGIG come from the germline V gene (reference sequence). Trimming removed 0 bases from V and 1 base from J, with 3 bases in between. CDR3 length: 13 amino acids. Here the CDR3 DNA reads TGTGCCTGGAGTGTACTGAACACCGGGGAGCTGTTTTTT. It encodes CAWSVLNTGELFF.

This chain connects TRBV4-1 to TRBJ2-1; D gene ambiguous. The CDR3 has 15 residues. Germline values: CDR1 MGHRA, CDR2 YSYEKL. Trimming stripped 0 bases from V and 5 bases from J, with 11 bases between. The CDR3 bases are TGCGCCAGCAGCCAAGACCTTCAGGCCGACAATGAGCAGTTCTTC. Amino acids: CASSQDLQADNEQFF.

The chain recombines TRBV29-1 with TRBJ2-4; 9 positions match TRBD1. Germline CDR1 SQVTM, CDR2 ANQGSEA. The CDR3 totals 14 residues. The ends lost 4 bases at V and 2 bases at J; junction bases unmatched: 3. This CDR3 is CSVGTGVSKNIQYF. In DNA, the CDR3 is TGCAGCGTTGGGACAGGGGTTTCCAAAAACATTCAGTACTTC.

This clone appeared a few times. This chain joins TRBV18 and TRBJ2-7; 8 bases map to TRBD1. This CDR3 region has 15 residues. Germline-derived CDR1 and CDR2 are KGHSH and LQKENI. The J segment lost 4 bases and the V segment lost 1 base, leaving 6 bases of the junction unmatched. The chain's CDR3 is CASSPRAGGAYEQYF. The CDR3 DNA sequence: TGTGCCAGCTCACCACGGGCAGGGGGCGCGTACGAGCAGTACTTC.

This clone appeared a single time. The chain links TRBV19 to TRBJ1-5; TRBD1 agrees at 7 bases. V lost 6 bases to trimming and J lost 5 bases; unmatched junction nucleotides: 13. The CDR3 sequence is 16 residues long. Germline CDR1 is LNHDA and CDR2 is SQIVND (reference sequence). The CDR3 nucleotides read TGTGCCAGTAGCCGCCTCACAGGGGAAATGGATCAGCCCCAGCATTTT. Protein product: CASSRLTGEMDQPQHF.

The chain has TRBV7-2 and TRBJ1-5; 9 bases fit TRBD1. Unmatched junction bases numbered 7, after V lost 7 bases and J lost 0 bases. The germline V gene has CDR1 SGHTA and CDR2 FQGNSA. The CDR3 loop spans 16 amino acids. The CDR3 DNA sequence: TGTGCCAGCAACCCCGGGACAGGGTATAGCAATCAGCCCCAGCATTTT. This sequence encodes CASNPGTGYSNQPQHF.

The rearrangement links TRBV6-6 to TRBJ1-2, with D unresolved. There are 14 residues in the CDR3. CDR1 and CDR2 (germline): MNHNY, SVGAGI (reference sequence). Between the trimmed V and J ends, which lost 0 bases and 2 bases, there was a span of 7 bases. CDR3 loop: CASSYSRGNYGYTF. In DNA, the CDR3 is TGTGCCAGCAGTTACTCGAGAGGGAACTATGGCTACACCTTC.

The J gene is TRBJ2-1, the V gene TRBV5-6; D is unresolved. The CDR3 totals 15 residues. Germline CDR1 and CDR2: SGHDT and YYEEEE. V was cut by 2 bases and J by 9 bases, with 18 bases left in between. In DNA, the CDR3 is TGTGCCAGCAGCTTCTGGTCAGCTGCGGTTGTTGAGCAGTTCTTC. It encodes CASSFWSAAVVEQFF.

The chain couples TRBV5-6 to TRBJ2-4, with D perhaps matching TRBD1 (5 bases). Germline lookup yields CDR1 SGHDT and CDR2 YYEEEE. The germline V and J ends were trimmed by 0 bases and 11 bases, with 9 bases remaining between them. The CDR3 spans 12 residues. CDR3 residues: CASSLDRQFQYF. DNA of the CDR3: TGTGCCAGCAGCTTGGACAGGCAGTTTCAGTACTTC. Full variable domain (missing parts from reference TRBV5-6 and TRBJ2-4): DAGVTQSPTHLIKTRGQQVTLRCSPKSGHDTVSWYQQALGQGPQFIFQYYEEEERQRGNFPDRFSGHQFPNYSSELNVNALLLGDSALYLCASSLDRQFQYFGAGTRLSVL.

This clone was seen more than once but under ten times. The CDR3 loop reads CASSSYQETQYF. CDR3 DNA: TGTGCCAGCTCATCGTACCAAGAGACCCAGTACTTC. V is TRBV18 and J is TRBJ2-5; D gene unclear. The CDR3 contains 12 residues. The V gene lost 5 bases and the J gene lost 0 bases, with 4 bases spanning the gap. Germline-derived CDR1 and CDR2 are KGHSH and LQKENI.

The J gene is TRBJ1-1, the V gene TRBV7-9; D is ambiguous. The CDR3 is made up of 14 amino acids. CDR1 SEHNR and CDR2 FQNEAQ come from the germline V gene (reference sequence). The V end lost 4 bases, the J end lost 5 bases, and 14 bases lay between the germline ends. As DNA, the CDR3 is TGTGCCAGCAGCTCAGAGGCCTTTGGGACTGAAGCTTTCTTT. Amino acids: CASSSEAFGTEAFF. The full variable domain, rest sourced from reference TRBV7-9 and TRBJ1-1, is DTGVSQNPRHKITKRGQNVTFRCDPISEHNRLYWYRQTLGQGPEFLTYFQNEAQLEKSRLLSDRFSAERPKGSFSTLEIQRTEQGDSAMYLCASSSEAFGTEAFFGQGTRLTVV.

This chain uses TRBV29-1 with TRBJ1-2, with TRBD1 matching over 7 bases. With V trimmed by 8 bases and J by 8 bases, 14 bases remained unmatched. The germline V gene has CDR1 SQVTM and CDR2 ANQGSEA. CDR3 length: 13 amino acids. The CDR3 sequence is CSSGRQGGEGYTF. DNA for the CDR3: TGCAGCTCTGGGCGGCAGGGGGGAGAAGGCTACACCTTC.

This chain uses TRBV11-2 with TRBJ2-5, with D perhaps matching TRBD2 (6 bases). Trimming stripped 6 bases from V and 5 bases from J, with 16 bases between. This CDR3 contains 14 residues. Germline loops: CDR1 SGHAT, CDR2 FQNNGV. CDR3 region: CASSSLGLVETQYF. The CDR3 bases are TGTGCCAGCAGTTCCCTGGGACTGGTGGAGACCCAGTACTTC.

This clone came up once. This chain links TRBV7-8 with TRBJ1-6; no clear D. Germline CDR1 and CDR2: SGHVS and FQNEAQ. Trimming shortened V by 1 base and J by 7 bases, and 20 bases separated the two germline ends. CDR3 length: 18 amino acids. The CDR3 region is CASSLVGYSPHRNSPLHF. The CDR3 coding sequence is TGTGCCAGCAGCTTAGTGGGGTACAGTCCTCATCGGAATTCACCCCTCCACTTT.

The V gene is TRBV7-8, the J gene TRBJ1-3; 7 bases line up with TRBD1. CDR1 and CDR2 (germline): SGHVS, FQNEAQ. This CDR3 has 16 amino acids. The trim removed 5 bases at V and 3 bases at J, leaving 10 bases unmatched. CDR3 loop: CASSEGQVFFGNTIYF. The CDR3 nucleotides read TGTGCCAGCAGCGAAGGACAGGTCTTTTTTGGAAACACCATATATTTT.

V usage is TRBV6-5 and J usage is TRBJ2-1; a weak D match, TRBD1 (6 bases). The length of the CDR3 is 12 residues. Trimming took off 5 bases at V and 10 bases at J, with 12 bases between the two ends. Germline-derived CDR1 and CDR2 are MNHEY and SVGAGI. The CDR3 DNA reads TGTGCCAGCAGTCCCAGGGGCCCCGAGCAGTTCTTC. Its translation: CASSPRGPEQFF.

This chain links TRBV29-1 with TRBJ2-7; D uncertain. Germline V CDR1 and CDR2: SQVTM, ANQGSEA. This CDR3 region has 12 residues. Deletions cut 7 bases from V and 6 bases from J, with 16 bases between. Here the CDR3 DNA reads TGCAGCGGCGGCATCCGGGCCGGCGAGCAGTACTTC. Translated: CSGGIRAGEQYF.

V and J are TRBV29-1 and TRBJ2-7, with unresolved D. V shed 4 bases and J shed 5 bases, with 9 bases lying between them. The CDR3 totals 11 residues. Germline-derived CDR1 and CDR2 are SQVTM and ANQGSEA. The CDR3: CSVGAADEQYF. The DNA of the CDR3 is TGCAGCGTTGGGGCGGCGGACGAGCAGTACTTC.

The V call is TRBV7-9, the J call TRBJ2-2; D uncertain. The CDR3 has 14 residues. CDR1 and CDR2 (germline): SEHNR, FQNEAQ (reference sequence). V gave up 5 bases and J gave up 1 base, with 8 bases separating them. Here the CDR3 DNA reads TGTGCCAGCAGCCCTTCAGTGAACACCGGGGAGCTGTTTTTT. This encodes CASSPSVNTGELFF.

CDR3 residues: CASSQVGRGRNTEAFF. The CDR3 nucleotides are TGCGCCAGCAGCCAAGTAGGTCGGGGGAGGAACACTGAAGCTTTCTTT. The chain uses TRBV4-3 and TRBJ1-1, with TRBD1 as a possible D gene (5 bases). The germline V gene encodes CDR1 LGHNA and CDR2 YSLEER. The CDR3 consists of 16 residues. Trimming took 1 base from V and 1 from J, leaving 13 bases between them.

The V and J genes are TRBV29-1 and TRBJ2-2, with D perhaps assigned TRBD1 or TRBD2 (5 bases each). From germline, CDR1 is SQVTM and CDR2 ANQGSEA. V was pared by 7 bases and J by 6 bases, with 15 bases between. The CDR3 totals 13 residues. The CDR3 spells CSASYGAAGELFF. Here the CDR3 DNA reads TGCAGCGCCTCGTACGGGGCGGCCGGGGAGCTGTTTTTT.